This T cell receptor (beta chain) appears in the sequencing data of a study of T cells in Graves' hyperthyroidism and ophthalmopathy. Study background: The initial diagnosis was the point when peripheral blood was collected, ahead of any treatment.

The source material, RNA transcripts, was used to amplify TCR beta CDR3 regions. The primer set for the first-round RT-PCR of the TCR CDR3 was HTBI. A single record per CDR3 protein comes from TCRdb applying MiXCR to the multiplex PCR reads. The sample yields approximately 630,000 distinct CDR3 sequences, about 17% seen once. Germline V gives CDR1 LGHDT, CDR2 YNNKEL (reference sequence). Trimming removed 1 base at V and 0 bases at J, with 6 bases between. There are 14 residues in the CDR3. This clonotype was counted ten times or more. Patients having uncontrolled infection, another autoimmune disease, pregnancy or lactation were not included. The PBMCs had their origin in approximately 10 ml of fresh peripheral blood.

This sequence was found in a woman aged 25 to 39 with Graves' hyperthyroidism. This chain joins TRBV3-1 and TRBJ1-1, with D unclear. Sequencing was done on a sample of blood. The CDR3 bases are TGTGCCAGCAGCCAAGGTCCCATGAACACTGAAGCTTTCTTT. This gives the protein CASSQGPMNTEAFF.